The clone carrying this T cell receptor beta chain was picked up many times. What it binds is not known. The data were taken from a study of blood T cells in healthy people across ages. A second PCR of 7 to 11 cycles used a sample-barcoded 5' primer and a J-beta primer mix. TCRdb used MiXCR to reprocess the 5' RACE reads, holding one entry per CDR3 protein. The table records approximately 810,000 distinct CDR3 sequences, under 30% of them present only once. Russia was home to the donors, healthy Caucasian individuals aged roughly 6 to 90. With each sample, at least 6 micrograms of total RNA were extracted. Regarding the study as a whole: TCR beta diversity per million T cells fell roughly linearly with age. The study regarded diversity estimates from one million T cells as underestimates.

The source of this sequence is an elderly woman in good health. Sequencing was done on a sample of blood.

DNA of the CDR3: TGCAGTGCTAGTAGTGCGGGGATGGTTATAACAGATACGCAGTATTTT. Residues: CSASSAGMVITDTQYF. This chain connects TRBV20-1 to TRBJ2-3, with D possibly being TRBD2 (6 bases). CDR1 and CDR2 (germline): DFQATT, SNEGSKA (reference sequence). This CDR3 spans 16 amino acids. The V and J ends lost 3 bases and 3 bases respectively, with 19 bases between them.